A single sample gave rise to the 24 T cell receptor beta chains below, sequenced in a study of T cells in Graves' hyperthyroidism and ophthalmopathy. What was amplified from RNA transcripts were TCR beta CDR3 regions. The TCR CDR3 was amplified in a first-round RT-PCR using the HTBI primer set. TCRdb reanalysed the multiplex PCR reads using MiXCR and keeps one entry per CDR3 protein. This sample yields some 400,000 distinct CDR3 sequences, of which over 11% are seen a single time; around 10% belongs to the top ten. Sequencing was carried out using blood. These receptor sequences come from a woman aged 60-75 years with Graves' hyperthyroidism.

The sample holds many counts of this clonotype. This chain uses TRBV11-2 with TRBJ1-1, with 11 bases that match TRBD1. The CDR3 loop spans 16 amino acids. Trimming took 7 bases from V and 1 from J; bases not matched to a gene: 8. Germline V CDR1 and CDR2: SGHAT, FQNNGV. CDR3: CASTPGTGGRNTEAFF. The DNA of the CDR3 is TGTGCCAGCACCCCCGGGACAGGGGGTCGGAACACTGAAGCTTTCTTT.

In its sample, this clonotype was seen a few times. CDR3 coding DNA: TGTGCCTGGAGTGACACCTACGAGCAGTACTTC. It yields the protein CAWSDTYEQYF. This rearrangement joins TRBV30 to TRBJ2-7; D gene uncertain. Germline loops: CDR1 GTSNPN, CDR2 SVGIG (reference sequence). The CDR3 totals 11 residues. Trimming took 1 base from V and 2 from J, leaving 3 bases between them.

The sample holds a few counts of this clonotype. The chain employs TRBV12-3 or TRBV12-4 and TRBJ2-7; 9 bases fit TRBD1. V lost 4 bases, J lost 8 bases, and 6 bases stayed unmatched. The CDR3 consists of 13 residues. The DNA of the CDR3 is TGTGCCAGCAGTTGGGACAGGGTTTTTCAGCAGTACTTC. Encoded protein: CASSWDRVFQQYF.

The chain uses TRBV19 and TRBJ2-1; 13 nucleotides align to TRBD2. The CDR3 runs 12 residues. V shed 9 bases and J 11 bases; nucleotides not matched to a gene: 4. Germline lookup yields CDR1 LNHDA and CDR2 SQIVND (reference sequence). CDR3 sequence: CASGTSGTKQFF. In DNA form, the CDR3 reads TGTGCCAGCGGGACTAGCGGGACAAAGCAGTTCTTC.

In its sample, this clonotype was seen a few times. The chain links TRBV29-1 to TRBJ2-7, with D possibly being TRBD1 (6 bases). V was shortened by 2 bases and J by 3 bases, with 11 bases between the two germline ends. Germline V lookup: CDR1 SQVTM, CDR2 ANQGSEA. This CDR3 has 13 amino acids. CDR3 nucleotides: TGCAGCGTTGAAACGGACAGAGTCTACGAGCAGTACTTC. This encodes CSVETDRVYEQYF.

This clonotype has just a few counts. The chain carries TRBV19 and TRBJ2-7; D perhaps matches TRBD2 (6 bases). Between the trimmed V and J ends, which lost 2 bases and 1 base, there was a span of 12 bases. Germline V gene sequence: CDR1 LNHDA, CDR2 SQIVND (reference sequence). The CDR3 loop spans 15 amino acids. The CDR3 sequence: CASSINPGRSYEQYF. CDR3 nucleotides: TGTGCCAGTAGTATAAATCCAGGGAGGTCCTACGAGCAGTACTTC.

The chain links TRBV24-1 to TRBJ2-1; 13 nucleotides match TRBD2. Germline V gene data show CDR1 as KGHDR and CDR2 as SFDVKD. V shed 9 bases, J shed 2 bases, and the junction held 9 bases outside the gene matches. The CDR3 runs to 17 residues. CDR3: CATSPTSGRGPYNEQFF. DNA for the CDR3: TGTGCCACCTCCCCTACTAGCGGGAGGGGTCCCTACAATGAGCAGTTCTTC.

This clonotype appeared many times. This chain uses TRBV11-3 with TRBJ1-6; 8 nucleotides align to TRBD1. Unmatched junction bases numbered 5, after V lost 0 bases and J lost 7 bases. Per the germline V gene, CDR1 is SGHNT and CDR2 is YENEEA. The CDR3 loop spans 16 amino acids. The CDR3 region has the DNA TGTGCCAGCAGCTTAGAGGCAGGGGGCTGGAATTCACCCCTCCACTTT. Amino acid sequence: CASSLEAGGWNSPLHF.

This clonotype was seen more than once but under ten times. The chain couples TRBV9 to TRBJ2-3; 8 bases fit TRBD2. This CDR3 spans 15 amino acids. The V and J ends lost 4 bases and 3 bases, in that order; junction bases with no gene match: 7. Germline assignment: CDR1 SGDLS and CDR2 YYNGEE. Here the CDR3 DNA reads TGTGCCAGCAGCATCGGGAGGGCCGGGACAGATACGCAGTATTTT. Its translation is CASSIGRAGTDTQYF.

This clonotype showed up many times. V is TRBV2 and J is TRBJ1-1, with TRBD1 identical over 11 bases. V was clipped by 10 bases and J by 5 bases; unmatched bases: 6. This CDR3 has 13 amino acids. Germline assignment: CDR1 SNHLY and CDR2 FYNNEI. For the CDR3, the DNA is TGTGCCACCTACCGGGACAGGGGGACTGAAGCTTTCTTT. It codes for CATYRDRGTEAFF. Full variable domain (rest looked up from reference TRBV2 and TRBJ1-1): EPEVTQTPSHQVTQMGQEVILRCVPISNHLYFYWYRQILGQKVEFLVSFYNNEISEKSEIFDDQFSVERPDGSNFTLKIRSTKLEDSAMYFCATYRDRGTEAFFGQGTRLTVV.

This clonotype came up many times. The chain links TRBV6-5 to TRBJ2-7; the D gene is possibly TRBD1 (8 bases). The CDR3 length is 15 residues. Germline CDR1 and CDR2: MNHEY and SVGAGI. Trimming pared 0 bases from V and 4 bases from J, leaving 13 bases between. CDR3 sequence: CASSYSAGDRYEQYF. DNA of the CDR3: TGTGCCAGCAGTTACTCGGCGGGGGACAGGTACGAGCAGTACTTC.

This clonotype was seen many times. The chain carries TRBV28 and TRBJ1-6; no clear D. The germline V and J ends were trimmed by 10 bases and 5 bases, with 12 bases remaining between them. The CDR3 extends over 13 amino acids. The V gene's germline CDR1 is MDHEN and CDR2 SYDVKM. For the CDR3, the DNA is TGTGCCACCAGCCAGACAAATAATTCACCCCTCCACTTT. Its translation: CATSQTNNSPLHF.

This clonotype was seen many times. J is TRBJ2-1 and V is TRBV29-1; 14 bases are shared with TRBD2. Germline V lookup: CDR1 SQVTM, CDR2 ANQGSEA. The CDR3 runs to 17 residues. The J segment lost 8 bases and the V segment lost 1 base, leaving 10 bases of the junction unmatched. CDR3 DNA sequence: TGCAGCGTTGAAGGGACTAGCGGGAGGCTACCCACCGATGAGCAGTTCTTC. It specifies CSVEGTSGRLPTDEQFF.

This clonotype showed up many times. This sequence joins TRBV12-3 or TRBV12-4 and TRBJ2-7; possible D gene TRBD1, 5 bases. The CDR3 has 14 amino acids. V was cut by 6 bases and J by 0 bases, with 12 bases left in between. CDR3 sequence: CASSTGFSSYEQYF. CDR3 sequence (DNA): TGTGCCAGCAGCACAGGCTTCAGCTCCTACGAGCAGTACTTC.

This clonotype was detected only a few times. The CDR3 DNA reads TGTGCCAGCAGTCTTCCGGGGTTCGGAAACACCATATATTTT. Its protein product is CASSLPGFGNTIYF. The rearrangement joins TRBV2 to TRBJ1-3; D remains ambiguous. V was clipped by 5 bases and J by 4 bases, with 12 bases between them. The germline gives CDR1 SNHLY, CDR2 FYNNEI. CDR3 length: 14 residues.

This chain joins TRBV7-9 and TRBJ1-2; tentatively, D is TRBD1 (5 bases). In germline, CDR1 is SEHNR, CDR2 FQNEAQ (reference sequence). CDR3 size: 15 residues. Trimming cost V 4 bases and J 4 bases, with 16 bases left between them. The CDR3: CASSSFPDILYGYTF. The CDR3 DNA sequence: TGTGCCAGCAGCTCATTTCCGGACATACTCTATGGCTACACCTTC.

This clonotype was seen at least ten times. This chain connects TRBV6-1 to TRBJ1-1; the D gene is possibly TRBD1 (5 bases). The length of the CDR3 is 14 residues. CDR1 is MNHNS, CDR2 SASEGT, per germline. V lost 5 bases and J lost 1, with 11 bases in between. CDR3 loop: CASSSDSRNTEAFF. In DNA, the CDR3 is TGTGCCAGCAGTAGCGACAGCCGGAACACTGAAGCTTTCTTT.

This clonotype was observed at least ten times. CDR3 sequence reads: CASTRAGTSGYEQYF. DNA of the CDR3: TGTGCCAGCACTCGGGCCGGGACTAGCGGCTACGAGCAGTACTTC. The chain carries TRBV2 and TRBJ2-7; 11 nucleotides align to TRBD2. The CDR3 length is 15 residues. With V trimmed by 7 bases and J by 3 bases, 8 bases remained unmatched. Germline V CDR1 and CDR2: SNHLY, FYNNEI.

As concerns this clonotype: This may stem from a read error, because a much larger clone lies one nucleotide away. The V gene is TRBV7-7, the J gene TRBJ2-1, with D maybe TRBD2 (6 bases). There are 16 residues in the CDR3. From germline, CDR1 is SSHAT and CDR2 FNYEAQ (reference sequence). The CDR3 DNA reads TGTGCTAGCAGCCCCTCGGGCGCGGGACCGCTGAGAGAGCAGTTCTTC. This translates into CASSPSGAGPLREQFF.

This chain joins TRBV16 and TRBJ1-1; D is undetermined. The V gene lost 4 bases and the J gene lost 5 bases, with 17 bases spanning the gap. This CDR3 is built from 15 residues. The germline V gene encodes CDR1 KGHSY and CDR2 FQNENV. The DNA for the CDR3 is TGTGCCAGCAGCCGGCGAATTGGACTGGGGACTGAAGCTTTCTTT. It yields the protein CASSRRIGLGTEAFF.

This clonotype occurred many times. The genes are TRBV30 and TRBJ2-5; no definite D call. Per germline, CDR1 GTSNPN and CDR2 SVGIG (reference sequence). V was clipped by 4 bases and J by 5 bases, with 14 bases between them. The CDR3 extends over 13 amino acids. CDR3 protein: CAWKRRLRETQYF. CDR3 nucleotide sequence: TGTGCCTGGAAGAGGCGGCTAAGGGAGACCCAGTACTTC.

This clonotype was seen repeatedly, ten times or more. The chain joins TRBV5-1 to TRBJ2-2, with TRBD2 identical over 7 bases. The CDR3 loop spans 16 amino acids. The V and J ends lost 4 bases and 2 bases, in that order; junction bases with no gene match: 8. Germline CDR1 reads SGHRS; CDR2 reads YFSETQ. The CDR3 DNA follows: TGCGCCAGCAGCCGGGGGGACTCCTTAAACACCGGGGAGCTGTTTTTT. It codes for CASSRGDSLNTGELFF.

The J gene is TRBJ2-3, the V gene TRBV5-1, with 7 bases matching TRBD2. V lost 4 bases and J lost 5; bases outside the gene matches: 13. Germline V gene sequence: CDR1 SGHRS, CDR2 YFSETQ. The CDR3 sequence is 16 residues long. In DNA, the CDR3 is TGCGCCAGCAGCCCTGAAGTGGCGGGAGTGATAGATACGCAGTATTTT. Translating it yields CASSPEVAGVIDTQYF.

This clonotype was detected ten times or more. This rearrangement joins TRBV28 to TRBJ2-1, with unresolved D. Germline V lookup: CDR1 MDHEN, CDR2 SYDVKM. Deletions cut 5 bases from V and 10 bases from J, with 12 bases between. The CDR3 loop spans 12 amino acids. DNA of the CDR3: TGTGCCAGCAGTGCGAGCTTTGGGGAGCAGTTCTTC. This sequence encodes CASSASFGEQFF.